This T cell receptor (beta chain) was sequenced in a study of blood T cell repertoires in COVID-19. This clone has ten or more counts. Sequencing was performed with immunoSEQ multiplex PCR; in TCRdb, only in-frame clones are kept and a portion is missing. In the table there are hundreds of thousands of clones, 85% of which are singletons. Participants, about 18 to 100 years old, spanned 24 US areas. Material: PBMCs or T cells enriched from blood (not recorded which). The clonotype comes from a woman between 45 and 65 years old who had recovered from COVID-19.

CDR3 nucleotides: TGTGCCAGCGGCCCGGGGACAGGGGGGGCAGATACGCAGTATTTT. Amino acids: CASGPGTGGADTQYF. This chain uses TRBV6-5 with TRBJ2-3; 11 bases are a match to TRBD1. The CDR3 sequence is 15 residues long. V lost 8 bases to trimming and J lost 4 bases; unmatched junction nucleotides: 8. Germline values: CDR1 MNHEY, CDR2 SVGAGI.